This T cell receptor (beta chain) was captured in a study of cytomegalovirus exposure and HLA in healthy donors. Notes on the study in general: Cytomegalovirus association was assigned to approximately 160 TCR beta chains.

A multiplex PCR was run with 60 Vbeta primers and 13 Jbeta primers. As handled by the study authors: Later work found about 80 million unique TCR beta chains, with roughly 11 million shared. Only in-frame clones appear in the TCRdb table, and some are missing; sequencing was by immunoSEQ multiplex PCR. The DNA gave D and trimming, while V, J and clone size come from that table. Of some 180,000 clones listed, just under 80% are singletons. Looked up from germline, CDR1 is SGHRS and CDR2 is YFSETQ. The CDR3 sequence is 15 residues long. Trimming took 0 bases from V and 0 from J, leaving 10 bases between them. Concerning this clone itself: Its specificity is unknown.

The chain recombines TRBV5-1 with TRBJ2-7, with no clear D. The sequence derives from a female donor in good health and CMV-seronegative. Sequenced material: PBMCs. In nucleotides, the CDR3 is TGCGCCAGCAGCTTGGGTACGGTGAGCTCCTACGAGCAGTACTTC. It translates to CASSLGTVSSYEQYF. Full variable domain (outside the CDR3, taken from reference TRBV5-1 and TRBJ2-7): KAGVTQTPRYLIKTRGQQVTLSCSPISGHRSVSWYQQTPGQGLQFLFEYFSETQRNKGNFPGRFSGRQFSNSRSEMNVSTLELGDSALYLCASSLGTVSSYEQYFGPGTRLTVT.